A selection of T cell receptor beta chains follows, all from one sample in a study of T-cell reconstitution after alpha-beta-depleted transplantation in children. TCRdb reprocessed the PCR reads with MiXCR, giving one entry per CDR3 protein. Of some 520,000 distinct CDR3 sequences in the sample, over 25% are singletons; the top ten hold roughly 2.5%. This sample comprised PBMCs from the stem cell graft donor, obtained from the stem cell graft. Receptors were obtained from a human donor who donated a stem cell graft to a child with aplastic anemia. Each CDR3 is given with its conserved first and last residue. A D gene is named only where the DNA matches it firmly. Clone size, where shown, is once, few, many, or a class for clones that have expanded.

-	TRBV29-1	-	TRBJ2-7	CSVFKGGAYEQYF	TGCAGCGTTTTCAAAGGGGGAGCCTACGAGCAGTACTTC
-	TRBV6-5	-	TRBJ1-5	CASSYNTPFENQPQHF	TGTGCCAGCAGTTACAACACCCCGTTCGAAAATCAGCCCCAGCATTTT
-	TRBV25-1	-	TRBJ1-2	CASSEARPGYTF	TGTGCCAGCAGTGAGGCCCGTCCGGGCTACACCTTC
TRBD1	TRBV24-1	-	TRBJ2-3	CATSDPGQGGDTQYF	TGTGCCACCAGTGATCCCGGACAGGGTGGAGATACGCAGTATTTT
-	TRBV10-3	few	TRBJ1-5	CAISESTIDQPQHF	TGTGCCATCAGTGAGTCCACGATCGATCAGCCCCAGCATTTT
-	TRBV4-3	few	TRBJ1-3	CASSQESPKAGNTIYF	TGCGCCAGCAGCCAAGAGAGCCCCAAGGCTGGAAACACCATATATTTT
-	TRBV4-2	-	TRBJ2-5	CASSQDWASQETQYF	TGTGCCAGCAGCCAAGATTGGGCAAGCCAAGAGACCCAGTACTTC
TRBD2	TRBV5-1	-	TRBJ2-2	CASSSLTSGSRTGELFF	TGCGCCAGCAGCTCCCTGACTAGCGGGAGTCGGACCGGGGAGCTGTTTTTT
-	TRBV7-3	few	TRBJ2-3	CASSSGHVVADTQYF	TGTGCCAGCAGCTCTGGACACGTCGTGGCAGATACGCAGTATTTT
TRBD2	TRBV7-2	-	TRBJ2-7	CASSLNLAGAWEQYF	TGTGCCAGCAGCTTAAACCTAGCGGGAGCTTGGGAGCAGTACTTC
TRBD2	TRBV5-1	-	TRBJ2-3	CASSSGLAGGVQFADTQYF	TGCGCCAGCAGTTCGGGACTAGCGGGAGGGGTTCAATTTGCAGATACGCAGTATTTT
TRBD1	TRBV29-1	-	TRBJ2-1	CSPMTGGNEQFF	TGCAGCCCTATGACAGGGGGCAATGAGCAGTTCTTC
TRBD1	TRBV29-1	-	TRBJ2-1	CSAGGQGHEQFF	TGCAGCGCTGGCGGACAGGGCCATGAGCAGTTCTTC
-	TRBV12-3/TRBV12-4	few	TRBJ2-2	CASSPQGMDTGELFF	TGTGCCAGCAGCCCACAGGGTATGGACACCGGGGAGCTGTTTTTT
-	TRBV29-1	-	TRBJ2-1	CSVGGHLNNEQFF	TGCAGCGTTGGGGGACATCTAAACAATGAGCAGTTCTTC
-	TRBV4-3	once	TRBJ2-1	CASSQEHYYNEQFF	TGCGCCAGCAGCCAAGAACACTATTACAATGAGCAGTTCTTC
TRBD2	TRBV7-3	-	TRBJ2-1	CASSWTSRYNEQFF	TGTGCCAGCAGTTGGACTAGCCGTTACAATGAGCAGTTCTTC
-	TRBV18	-	TRBJ2-1	CASSPLMEGRDEQFF	TGTGCCAGCTCACCACTTATGGAGGGCAGGGACGAGCAGTTCTTC
TRBD2	TRBV15	-	TRBJ2-5	CATSISGTLTETQYF	TGTGCCACCAGCATTAGCGGGACCCTAACGGAGACCCAGTACTTC
TRBD1	TRBV11-2	once	TRBJ1-4	CASSSTGSTNEKLFF	TGTGCCAGCAGCTCGACAGGGTCGACTAATGAAAAACTGTTTTTT
TRBD1	TRBV7-2	few	TRBJ1-4	CASSSQGMTNEKLFF	TGTGCCAGCAGCTCACAGGGGATGACTAATGAAAAACTGTTTTTT
TRBD2	TRBV7-9	-	TRBJ2-3	CASSKPGTSGSRGDTQYF	TGTGCCAGCAGCAAGCCCGGGACTAGCGGTTCTCGGGGGGATACGCAGTATTTT